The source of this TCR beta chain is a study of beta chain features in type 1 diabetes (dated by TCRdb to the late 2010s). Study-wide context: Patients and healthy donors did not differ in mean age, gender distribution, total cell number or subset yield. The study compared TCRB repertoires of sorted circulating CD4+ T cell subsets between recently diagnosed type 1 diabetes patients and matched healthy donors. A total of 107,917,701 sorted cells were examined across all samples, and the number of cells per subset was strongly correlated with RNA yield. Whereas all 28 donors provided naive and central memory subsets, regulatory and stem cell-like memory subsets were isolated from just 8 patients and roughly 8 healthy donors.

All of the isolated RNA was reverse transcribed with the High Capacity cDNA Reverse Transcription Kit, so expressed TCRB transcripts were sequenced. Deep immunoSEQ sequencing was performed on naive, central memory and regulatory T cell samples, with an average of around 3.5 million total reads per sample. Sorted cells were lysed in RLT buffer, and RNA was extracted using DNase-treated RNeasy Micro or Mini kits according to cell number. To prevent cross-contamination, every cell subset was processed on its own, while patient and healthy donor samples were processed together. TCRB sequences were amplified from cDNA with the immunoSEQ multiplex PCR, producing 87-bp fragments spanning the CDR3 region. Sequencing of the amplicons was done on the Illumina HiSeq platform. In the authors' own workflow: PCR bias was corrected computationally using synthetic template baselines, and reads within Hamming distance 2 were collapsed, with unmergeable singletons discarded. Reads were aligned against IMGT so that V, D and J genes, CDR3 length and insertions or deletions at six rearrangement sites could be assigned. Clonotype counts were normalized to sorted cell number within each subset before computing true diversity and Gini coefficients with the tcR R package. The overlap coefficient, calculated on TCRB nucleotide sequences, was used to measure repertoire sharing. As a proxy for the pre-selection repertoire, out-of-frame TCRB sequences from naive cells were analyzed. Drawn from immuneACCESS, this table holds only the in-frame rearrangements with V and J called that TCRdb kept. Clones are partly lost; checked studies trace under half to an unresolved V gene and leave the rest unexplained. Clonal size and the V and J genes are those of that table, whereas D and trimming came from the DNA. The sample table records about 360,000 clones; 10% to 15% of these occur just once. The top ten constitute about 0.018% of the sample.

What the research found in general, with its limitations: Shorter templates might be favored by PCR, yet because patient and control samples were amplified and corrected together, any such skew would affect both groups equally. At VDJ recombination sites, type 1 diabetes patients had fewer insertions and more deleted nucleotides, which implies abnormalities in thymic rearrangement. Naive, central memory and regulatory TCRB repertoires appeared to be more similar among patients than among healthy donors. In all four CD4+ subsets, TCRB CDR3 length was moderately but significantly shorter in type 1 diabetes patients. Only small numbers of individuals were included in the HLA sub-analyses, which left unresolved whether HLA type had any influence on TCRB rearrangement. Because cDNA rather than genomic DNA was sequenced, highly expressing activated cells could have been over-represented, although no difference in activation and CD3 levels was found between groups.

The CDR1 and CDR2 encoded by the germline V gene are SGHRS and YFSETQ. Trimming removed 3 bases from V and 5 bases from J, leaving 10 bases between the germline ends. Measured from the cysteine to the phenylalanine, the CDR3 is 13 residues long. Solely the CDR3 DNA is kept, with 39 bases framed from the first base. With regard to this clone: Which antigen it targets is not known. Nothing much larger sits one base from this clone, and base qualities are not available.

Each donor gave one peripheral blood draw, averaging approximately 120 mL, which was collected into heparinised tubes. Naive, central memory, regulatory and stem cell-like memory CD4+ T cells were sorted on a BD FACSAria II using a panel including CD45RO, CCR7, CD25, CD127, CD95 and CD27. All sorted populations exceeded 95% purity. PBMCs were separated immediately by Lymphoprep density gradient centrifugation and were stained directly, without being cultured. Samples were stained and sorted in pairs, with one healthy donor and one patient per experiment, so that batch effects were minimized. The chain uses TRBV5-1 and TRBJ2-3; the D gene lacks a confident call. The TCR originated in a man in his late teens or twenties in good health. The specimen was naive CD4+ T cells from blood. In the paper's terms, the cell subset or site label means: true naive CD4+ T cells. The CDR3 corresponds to CASSSTWRDTQYF. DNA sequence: TGCGCCAGCAGCTCGACGTGGAGAGATACGCAGTATTTT.